This T cell receptor (beta chain) is from a study of CD4 T cells in relation to SARS-CoV-2 and coronaviruses. About the research overall: The restricting HLA molecule for shared crossreactive spike epitopes was mapped.

Study-level results: Pre-pandemic and post-infection samples never came from the same donor. According to naive versus memory sequencing, detected responses are memory recall, not newly primed.

The CDR3 extends over 12 amino acids. Trimming stripped 6 bases from V and 3 bases from J, with 6 bases between. With respect to this clone: Its antigen is undetermined.

Naive and memory CD4+ T cells came from enriched cryopreserved PBMCs. Some clones are missing from TCRdb's copy, which holds only in-frame ones; the method was immunoSEQ multiplex PCR. The sample records about 37,000 clones, over 75% being singletons. The chain employs TRBV12-3 or TRBV12-4 and TRBJ1-5; D unresolved. This TCR derives from an adult with COVID-19. Input material: memory CD4+ T cells from PBMCs. CDR3 bases: TGTGCCAGCAGGGATGCCAATCAGCCCCAGCATTTT. Encoded protein: CASRDANQPQHF.